This T cell receptor (beta chain) came from a study of graft-versus-host responses after intestinal transplantation. Method: immunoSEQ multiplex PCR; TCRdb's copy keeps in-frame clones and lacks some. Here the sample spans tens of thousands of clones, approximately 78% being singletons. As concerns this clone: Its antigen remains unknown.

Germline V gene lookup returns CDR1 PRHDT and CDR2 FYEKMQ (reference sequence). The ends were cut back, 3 bases at V and 5 bases at J, with 15 bases in the middle. This CDR3 region has 15 residues. This chain links TRBV13 with TRBJ2-3, with TRBD2 as a possible D gene (6 bases). The sequencing here drew on unstimulated CD8+ T cells sorted from spleen or lymph node cells, taken before transplant. The source of this sequence is a human donor who was the organ donor for an intestinal transplant. The chain's CDR3 is CASSFSGEGRDTQYF. The CDR3 nucleotides are TGTGCCAGCAGCTTTTCGGGAGAGGGGCGAGATACGCAGTATTTT.